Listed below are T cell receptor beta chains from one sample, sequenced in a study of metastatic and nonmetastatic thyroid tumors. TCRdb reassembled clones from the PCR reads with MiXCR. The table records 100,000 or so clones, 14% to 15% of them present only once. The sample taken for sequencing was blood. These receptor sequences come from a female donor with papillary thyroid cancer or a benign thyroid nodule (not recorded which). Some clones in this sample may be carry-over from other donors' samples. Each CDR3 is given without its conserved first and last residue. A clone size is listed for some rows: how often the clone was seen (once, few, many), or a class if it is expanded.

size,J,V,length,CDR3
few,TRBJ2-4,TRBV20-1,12,SAHPNREANIQY
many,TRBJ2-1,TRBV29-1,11,SVIGGSYNEQF
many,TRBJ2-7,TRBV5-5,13,ASSFGPSKVGEQY
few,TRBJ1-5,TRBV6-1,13,ASRPWGAVNQPQH
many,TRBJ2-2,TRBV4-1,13,ASSTTIQGMRELF
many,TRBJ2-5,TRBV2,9,ASSVRETQY
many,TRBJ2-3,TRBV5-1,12,ASSLVGPTDTQY
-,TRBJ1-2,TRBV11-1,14,ASSLNPSQGGYGYT
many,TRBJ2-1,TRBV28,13,ASSRLAGGYNEQF
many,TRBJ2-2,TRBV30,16,AWIAGHSPSTNTGELF
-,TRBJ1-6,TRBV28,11,ASMGQAFSPLH
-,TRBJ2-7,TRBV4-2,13,ASSQDGQGWDEQY
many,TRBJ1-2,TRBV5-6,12,ASSLRQGNYGYT
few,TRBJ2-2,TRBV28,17,ASSLVGLAGGRGTVELF
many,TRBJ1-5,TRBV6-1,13,ASSEEGQGFQPQH
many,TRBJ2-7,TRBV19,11,ASSSGQGNEQY
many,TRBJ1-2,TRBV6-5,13,ASSYSTGTNYGYT
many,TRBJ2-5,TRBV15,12,ATSIRRGQETQY
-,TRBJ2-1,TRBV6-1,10,ASSSRVYEQF
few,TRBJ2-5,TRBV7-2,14,ASRRGRSYYQETQY
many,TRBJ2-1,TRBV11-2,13,ASSPRQWTGNEQF
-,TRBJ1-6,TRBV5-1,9,ASSSNSPLG
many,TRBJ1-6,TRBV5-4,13,ASSLAGANNSPLH
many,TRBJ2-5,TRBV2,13,ASSGTGTSQETQY
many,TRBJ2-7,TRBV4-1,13,ASSQGLAGTYEQY
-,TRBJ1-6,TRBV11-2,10,ASSFYSSPLQ
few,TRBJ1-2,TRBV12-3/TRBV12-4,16,ASSLWSAKGDGDGGYT